A selection of T cell receptor beta chains follows, all from one sample in a study of blood T cell repertoires in COVID-19. Sequenced by immunoSEQ multiplex PCR; TCRdb stores in-frame clones only, minus some. Of 200,000 to 300,000 clones listed, roughly 91% are singletons. Sequencing was carried out using peripheral blood. These receptors came from a young man with COVID-19, enrolled during active disease. Both conserved end residues are part of each CDR3. D genes are given only for firm matches. Some rows mark clone size as missing; the rest say once, few, many or name a class of expanded clone.

V gene: TRBV25-1; J gene: TRBJ1-2; D gene: .; clone size: .; CDR3 DNA: TGTGCCAGCAGTAAGGGGTATGGCTACACCTTC; CDR3 protein: CASSKGYGYTF
V gene: TRBV18; J gene: TRBJ2-5; D gene: .; clone size: .; CDR3 DNA: TGTGCCAGCTCACCAGGGGCGGAAGAGACCCAGTACTTC; CDR3 protein: CASSPGAEETQYF
V gene: TRBV27; J gene: TRBJ1-6; D gene: .; clone size: .; CDR3 DNA: TGTGCCAGCAGTTCCTGGGGAGGGTTATATAATTCACCCCTCCACTTT; CDR3 protein: CASSSWGGLYNSPLHF
V gene: TRBV3-1/TRBV3-2; J gene: TRBJ2-3; D gene: TRBD2; clone size: few; CDR3 DNA: TGTGCCAGCAGCCAAGGGGGGACTAGCATTATCCGAAATACGCAGTATTTT; CDR3 protein: CASSQGGTSIIRNTQYF
V gene: TRBV11-2; J gene: TRBJ1-2; D gene: TRBD1; clone size: .; CDR3 DNA: TGTGCCAGCAGCTTAGGACTCGGACAGGGCGCCTATGGCTACACCTTC; CDR3 protein: CASSLGLGQGAYGYTF
V gene: TRBV11-2; J gene: TRBJ2-5; D gene: TRBD1; clone size: .; CDR3 DNA: TGTGCCAGCAGCTTCGCTGGACAGGGACGGGAGACCCAGTACTTC; CDR3 protein: CASSFAGQGRETQYF
V gene: TRBV10-3; J gene: TRBJ1-6; D gene: TRBD1; clone size: .; CDR3 DNA: TGTGCCATCAGTGGGGCGACAGGGTCTGACTCACCCCTCCACTTT; CDR3 protein: CAISGATGSDSPLHF
V gene: TRBV12-5; J gene: TRBJ1-2; D gene: .; clone size: .; CDR3 DNA: TGTGCTAGTGGTTTGGTGCCGGGGGTCAACGACTATGGCTACACCTTC; CDR3 protein: CASGLVPGVNDYGYTF
V gene: TRBV4-1; J gene: TRBJ1-1; D gene: .; clone size: .; CDR3 DNA: TGCGCCAGCAGCCAAGAGCCCATGGGGCCCACTGAAGCTTTCTTT; CDR3 protein: CASSQEPMGPTEAFF
V gene: TRBV13; J gene: TRBJ1-1; D gene: .; clone size: .; CDR3 DNA: TGTGCCAGCAGCTCACGCCACAGGGTTACATTTGGGCACACTGAAGCTTTCTTT; CDR3 protein: CASSSRHRVTFGHTEAFF
V gene: TRBV14; J gene: TRBJ2-3; D gene: TRBD1; clone size: .; CDR3 DNA: TGTGCCAGCAAGACAGGGGTCAGCACAGATACGCAGTATTTT; CDR3 protein: CASKTGVSTDTQYF